This T cell receptor (beta chain) was captured by sequencing in a study of blood T cell repertoires in COVID-19. This CDR3 is built from 16 residues. After removal of 6 bases from V and 2 bases from J, the junction contained 8 bases not matched to a gene. CDR1 and CDR2 (germline): MNHNY, SVGAGI (reference sequence). Across 24 US areas, participants ranged in age from roughly 18 to 95 years. Authors' data handling: Counts of nucleated cells, estimated from reference gene primer amplification, were obtained. TCRdb keeps only in-frame clones here, not all; method: immunoSEQ multiplex PCR. The V and J calls and clone size were taken over from that table, and D and trimming were inferred from the DNA. The sample yields some 530,000 clones, about 88% seen once.

The sample consisted of PBMCs or T cells enriched from blood (not recorded which). The sequence came from a woman aged 55-70 years who had recovered from COVID-19. The gene calls are TRBV6-6 and TRBJ1-5; TRBD1 agrees at 9 bases. CDR3 amino acids: CASRPRTGEGNQPQHF. Here the CDR3 DNA reads TGTGCCAGCAGACCCCGGACAGGGGAAGGCAATCAGCCCCAGCATTTT.